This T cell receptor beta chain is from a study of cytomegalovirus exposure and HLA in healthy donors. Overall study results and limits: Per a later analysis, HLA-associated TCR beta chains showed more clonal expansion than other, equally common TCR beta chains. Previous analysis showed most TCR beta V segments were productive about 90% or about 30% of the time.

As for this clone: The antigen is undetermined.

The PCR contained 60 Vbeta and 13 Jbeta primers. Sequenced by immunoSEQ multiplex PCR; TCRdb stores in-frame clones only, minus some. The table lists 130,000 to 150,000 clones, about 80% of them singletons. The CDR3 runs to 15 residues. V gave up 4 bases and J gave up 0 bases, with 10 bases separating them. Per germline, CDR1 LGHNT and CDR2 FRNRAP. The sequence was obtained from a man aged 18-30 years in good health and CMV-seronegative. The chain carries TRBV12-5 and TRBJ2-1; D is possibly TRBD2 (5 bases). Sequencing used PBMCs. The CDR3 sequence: CASGSSGNSYNEQFF. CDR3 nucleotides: TGTGCTAGTGGTTCGTCGGGAAACTCCTACAATGAGCAGTTCTTC.